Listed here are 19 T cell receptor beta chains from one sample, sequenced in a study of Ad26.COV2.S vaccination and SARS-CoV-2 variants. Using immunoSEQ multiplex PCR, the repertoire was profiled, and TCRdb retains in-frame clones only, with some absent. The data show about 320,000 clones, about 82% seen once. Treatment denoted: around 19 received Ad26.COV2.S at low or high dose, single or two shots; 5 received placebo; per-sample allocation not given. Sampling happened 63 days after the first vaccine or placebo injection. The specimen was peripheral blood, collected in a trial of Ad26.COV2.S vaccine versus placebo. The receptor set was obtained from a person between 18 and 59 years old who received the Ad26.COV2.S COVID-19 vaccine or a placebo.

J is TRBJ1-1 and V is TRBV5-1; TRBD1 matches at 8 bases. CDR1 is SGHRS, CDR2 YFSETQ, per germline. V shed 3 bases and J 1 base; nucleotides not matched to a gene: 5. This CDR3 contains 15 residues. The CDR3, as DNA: TGCGCCAGCAGCTCAGGGACAGGCCCGAACACTGAAGCTTTCTTT. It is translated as CASSSGTGPNTEAFF. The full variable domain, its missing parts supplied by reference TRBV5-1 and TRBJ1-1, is KAGVTQTPRYLIKTRGQQVTLSCSPISGHRSVSWYQQTPGQGLQFLFEYFSETQRNKGNFPGRFSGRQFSNSRSEMNVSTLELGDSALYLCASSSGTGPNTEAFFGQGTRLTVV.

CDR3 loop: CASSTGTGGLGQPQHF. In nucleotides, the CDR3 is TGTGCCAGCTCCACCGGGACAGGGGGACTGGGACAGCCCCAGCATTTT. This chain connects TRBV2 to TRBJ1-5; 11 positions agree with TRBD1. In germline, CDR1 is SNHLY, CDR2 FYNNEI. V lost 8 bases and J lost 7; bases outside the gene matches: 13. This CDR3 spans 16 amino acids.

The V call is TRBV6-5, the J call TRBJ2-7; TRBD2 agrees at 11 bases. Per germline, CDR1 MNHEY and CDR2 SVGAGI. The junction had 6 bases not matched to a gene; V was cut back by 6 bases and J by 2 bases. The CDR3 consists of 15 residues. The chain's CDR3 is CASRGGLAATYEQYF. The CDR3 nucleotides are TGTGCCAGCAGAGGGGGACTAGCGGCTACCTACGAGCAGTACTTC.

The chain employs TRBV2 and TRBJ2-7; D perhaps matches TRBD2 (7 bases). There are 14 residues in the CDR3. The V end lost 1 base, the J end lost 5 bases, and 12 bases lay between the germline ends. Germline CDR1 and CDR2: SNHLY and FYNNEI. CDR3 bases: TGTGCCAGCAGTGAAGGGGGGGGCAAACACGAGCAGTACTTC. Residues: CASSEGGGKHEQYF.

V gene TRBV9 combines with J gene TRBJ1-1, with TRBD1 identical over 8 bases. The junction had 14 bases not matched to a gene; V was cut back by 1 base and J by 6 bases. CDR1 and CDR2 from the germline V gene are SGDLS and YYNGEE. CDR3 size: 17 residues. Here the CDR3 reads CASSVLGGGQGSPEAFF. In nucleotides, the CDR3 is TGTGCCAGCAGCGTACTGGGGGGCGGACAGGGCTCACCTGAAGCTTTCTTT.

The CDR3, as DNA: TGTGCCAGTAGTAAGTGGGTATTGGGACAGAGCTCCTATAATTCACCCCTCCACTTT. Its translation: CASSKWVLGQSSYNSPLHF. The chain couples TRBV19 to TRBJ1-6; 7 nucleotides align to TRBD1. V shed 4 bases and J 0 bases; nucleotides not matched to a gene: 12. Germline assignment: CDR1 LNHDA and CDR2 SQIVND (reference sequence). The CDR3 is 19 amino acids.

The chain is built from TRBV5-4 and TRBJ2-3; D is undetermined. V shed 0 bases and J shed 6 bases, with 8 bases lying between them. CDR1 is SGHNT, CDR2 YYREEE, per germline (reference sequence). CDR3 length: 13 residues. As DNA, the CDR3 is TGTGCCAGCAGCTTGGTAGGTCCGGATACGCAGTATTTT. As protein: CASSLVGPDTQYF.

CDR3 nucleotides: TGTGCCAGCACCTACCTGAGGCAGGGCGAAGCTTTCTTT. It codes for CASTYLRQGEAFF. The chain joins TRBV12-3 or TRBV12-4 to TRBJ1-1; D might be TRBD1 (5 bases). CDR3 length equals 13 residues. The V and J ends lost 7 bases and 8 bases respectively, with 17 bases between them.

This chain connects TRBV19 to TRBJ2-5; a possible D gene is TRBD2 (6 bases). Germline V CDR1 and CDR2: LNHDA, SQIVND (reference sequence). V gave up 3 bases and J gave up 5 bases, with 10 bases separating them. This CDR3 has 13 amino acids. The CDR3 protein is CASSIGTLETQYF. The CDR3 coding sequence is TGTGCCAGTAGTATCGGGACTCTCGAGACCCAGTACTTC.

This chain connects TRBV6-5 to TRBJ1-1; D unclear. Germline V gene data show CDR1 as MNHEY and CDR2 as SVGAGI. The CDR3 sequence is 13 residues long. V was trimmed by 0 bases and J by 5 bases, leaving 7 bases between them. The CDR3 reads CASSYSFRTEAFF. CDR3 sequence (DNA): TGTGCCAGCAGTTACTCCTTCCGAACTGAAGCTTTCTTT.

The CDR3: CASSPEGRYNEQFF. CDR3 sequence (DNA): TGTGCCAGCAGCCCGGAGGGTAGATACAATGAGCAGTTCTTC. The chain combines TRBV5-4 with TRBJ2-1, with TRBD2 as a possible D gene (6 bases). Germline loops: CDR1 SGHNT, CDR2 YYREEE (reference sequence). V shed 4 bases and J shed 4 bases, with 12 bases lying between them. The CDR3 is 14 amino acids.

The CDR3 loop is CASSEPGDYEQYF. Here the CDR3 DNA reads TGTGCCAGCAGTGAACCCGGGGACTACGAGCAGTACTTC. The rearrangement links TRBV12-3 or TRBV12-4 to TRBJ2-7; TRBD2 might be the D (5 bases). V was clipped by 5 bases and J by 3 bases, with 11 bases between them. The CDR3 has 13 residues.

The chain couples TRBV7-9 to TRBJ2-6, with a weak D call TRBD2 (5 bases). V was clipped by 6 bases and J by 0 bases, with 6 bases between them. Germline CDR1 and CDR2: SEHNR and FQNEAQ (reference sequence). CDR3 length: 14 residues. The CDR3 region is CASRTSSGANVLTF. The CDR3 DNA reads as TGTGCCAGCAGAACTAGCTCTGGGGCCAACGTCCTGACTTTC.

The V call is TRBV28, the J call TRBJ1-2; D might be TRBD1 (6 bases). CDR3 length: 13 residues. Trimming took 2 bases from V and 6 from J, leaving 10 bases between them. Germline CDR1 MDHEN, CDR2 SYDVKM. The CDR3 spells CASSLRTEDGYTF. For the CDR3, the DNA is TGTGCCAGCAGTTTACGGACAGAAGATGGCTACACCTTC.

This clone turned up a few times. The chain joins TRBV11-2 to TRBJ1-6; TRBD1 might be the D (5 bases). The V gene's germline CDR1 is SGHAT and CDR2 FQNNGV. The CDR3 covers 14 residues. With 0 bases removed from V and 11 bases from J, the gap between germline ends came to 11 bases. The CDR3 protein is CASSLEGEGTPLHF. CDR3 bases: TGTGCCAGCAGCTTAGAGGGCGAGGGGACACCCCTCCACTTT.

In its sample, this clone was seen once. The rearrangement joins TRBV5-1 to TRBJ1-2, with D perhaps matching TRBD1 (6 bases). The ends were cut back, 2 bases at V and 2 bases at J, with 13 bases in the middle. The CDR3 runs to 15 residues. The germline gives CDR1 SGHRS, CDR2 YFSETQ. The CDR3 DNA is TGCGCCAGCAGCTTTACAGGGCCGCTCAACTATGGCTACACCTTC. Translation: CASSFTGPLNYGYTF.

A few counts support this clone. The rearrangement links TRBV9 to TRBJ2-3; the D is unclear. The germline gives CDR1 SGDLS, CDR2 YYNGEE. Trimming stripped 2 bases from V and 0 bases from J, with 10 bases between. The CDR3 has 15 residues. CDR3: CASSVMPGSTDTQYF. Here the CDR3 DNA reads TGTGCCAGCAGCGTCATGCCAGGTAGCACAGATACGCAGTATTTT.

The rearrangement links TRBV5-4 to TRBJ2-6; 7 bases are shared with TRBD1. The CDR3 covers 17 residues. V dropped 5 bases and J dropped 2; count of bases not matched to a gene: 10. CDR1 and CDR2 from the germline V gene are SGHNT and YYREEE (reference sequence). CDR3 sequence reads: CASRGDRELAGANVLTF. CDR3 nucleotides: TGTGCCAGCAGGGGTGACAGGGAACTAGCTGGGGCCAACGTCCTGACTTTC.

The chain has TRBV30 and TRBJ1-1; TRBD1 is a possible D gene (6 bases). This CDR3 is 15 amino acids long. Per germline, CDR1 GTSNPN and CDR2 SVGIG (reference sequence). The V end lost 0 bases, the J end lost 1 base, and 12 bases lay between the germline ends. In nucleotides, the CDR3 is TGTGCCTGGAGTGTGGTCCGGGGACAGAACACTGAAGCTTTCTTT. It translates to CAWSVVRGQNTEAFF.